Below, 25 T cell receptor beta chains from the same sample are listed, as sequenced in a study of human T cells and chemical hapten exposure. MiXCR, run by TCRdb on the 5' RACE reads, gives a single entry per CDR3 protein. The data contain about 80,000 distinct CDR3 sequences, about a sixth of them singletons. The total RNA was obtained from whole blood that was not fractionated. The receptors here all came from a female donor in good health.

The chain links TRBV4-3 to TRBJ2-3; 7 nucleotides match TRBD1. Germline trimming cut 4 bases from V and 2 bases from J; bases unmatched to any gene: 9. Germline assignment: CDR1 LGHNA and CDR2 YSLEER. CDR3 length: 16 residues. The CDR3 region has the DNA TGCGCCAGCAGCCTCCAACCGGGACAGAACACAGATACGCAGTATTTT. Protein product: CASSLQPGQNTDTQYF.

This clonotype came up a few times. The chain joins TRBV6-5 to TRBJ1-2; 9 nucleotides align to TRBD1. Germline CDR1 reads MNHEY; CDR2 reads SVGAGI. Losses at the gene ends were 6 bases for V and 5 bases for J; bases not matched to a gene: 13. This CDR3 has 16 residues. CDR3 in amino acids: CASRKVRDRAGYGYTF. The CDR3 DNA follows: TGTGCCAGCAGAAAGGTCCGGGACAGGGCAGGATATGGCTACACCTTC.

This clonotype was seen a handful of times. The J gene is TRBJ2-7, the V gene TRBV5-4; 12 nucleotides align to TRBD2. Trimming took 4 bases from V and 3 from J; bases not matched to a gene: 8. Germline-derived CDR1 and CDR2 are SGHNT and YYREEE (reference sequence). The CDR3 runs to 16 residues. Written as DNA, the CDR3 is TGTGCCAGCAGCAAAAATCCTAGCGGGAGGGACTACGAGCAGTACTTC. This codes for CASSKNPSGRDYEQYF.

This chain links TRBV6-2 or TRBV6-3 with TRBJ2-1; TRBD1 is a possible D gene (5 bases). Germline V lookup: CDR1 MNHEY, CDR2 SVGEGT. V lost 2 bases and J lost 8, with 16 bases in between. CDR3 length: 15 amino acids. CDR3 coding DNA: TGTGCCAGCAGTTACCAGGACACTTGGGCGGATGAGCAGTTCTTC. This codes for CASSYQDTWADEQFF.

The chain links TRBV30 to TRBJ2-1; 8 nucleotides align to TRBD2. The V and J ends lost 6 bases and 2 bases, in that order; junction bases with no gene match: 9. The CDR3 spans 15 residues. Germline V gene lookup returns CDR1 GTSNPN and CDR2 SVGIG (reference sequence). For the CDR3, the DNA is TGTGCCTGTAACATCCGGGGGGGCCCCTACAATGAGCAGTTCTTC. Translation gives CACNIRGGPYNEQFF.

The chain joins TRBV12-3 or TRBV12-4 to TRBJ2-1, with D possibly matching TRBD1 (6 bases). The CDR3 is 13 residues long. V was clipped by 6 bases and J by 8 bases, with 14 bases between them. CDR3 region: CASSPTGIHEQFF. CDR3 sequence (DNA): TGTGCCAGCAGCCCCACAGGGATCCATGAGCAGTTCTTC.

This clonotype was seen more than once but under ten times. The chain combines TRBV7-2 with TRBJ2-3, with TRBD2 matching over 12 bases. CDR3 length equals 19 residues. Trimming at V came to 4 bases and at J to 3 bases, leaving 14 bases not matched to a gene. Germline CDR1 and CDR2: SGHTA and FQGNSA. The CDR3 bases are TGTGCCAGCAGCTCACCGGGGGCTAGCGGGGGGGCGGTGACAGATACGCAGTATTTT. Its translation: CASSSPGASGGAVTDTQYF.

This clonotype was picked up a small number of times. The chain has TRBV7-9 and TRBJ1-1; possible D gene TRBD1, 6 bases. In germline, CDR1 is SEHNR, CDR2 FQNEAQ (reference sequence). This CDR3 region has 18 residues. Trimming removed 2 bases at V and 3 bases at J, with 22 bases between. CDR3 sequence: CASSLKRLQGPLDTEAFF. The CDR3 coding sequence is TGTGCCAGCAGCTTAAAGCGGCTCCAGGGGCCCTTGGACACTGAAGCTTTCTTT.

In its sample, this clonotype was seen many times. The chain employs TRBV6-1 and TRBJ1-1; D is perhaps TRBD1 (5 bases). The germline V and J ends were trimmed by 1 base and 1 base, with 10 bases remaining between them. The CDR3 is 15 residues long. Germline V CDR1 and CDR2: MNHNS, SASEGT. The DNA for the CDR3 is TGTGCCAGCAGTGAAGTCCCGGGGCCGAACACTGAAGCTTTCTTT. Amino acids: CASSEVPGPNTEAFF.

This clonotype was counted between two and nine times. CDR3 in amino acids: CASSLDGAMEAFF. CDR3 bases: TGTGCCAGCAGCTTAGACGGGGCCATGGAAGCTTTCTTT. The chain links TRBV7-9 to TRBJ1-1; possibly TRBD1 for D (5 bases). The CDR3 sequence is 13 residues long. The V end lost 1 base, the J end lost 8 bases, and 11 bases lay between the germline ends. The germline gives CDR1 SEHNR, CDR2 FQNEAQ (reference sequence).

The J gene is TRBJ1-6, the V gene TRBV18; no clear D gene. The V gene lost 6 bases and the J gene lost 7 bases, with 19 bases spanning the gap. The CDR3 runs 16 residues. Germline assignment: CDR1 KGHSH and CDR2 LQKENI. For the CDR3, the DNA is TGTGCCAGCTCGGCCGGGAGATACTTATTGAATTCACCCCTCCACTTT. It codes for CASSAGRYLLNSPLHF.

The chain combines TRBV28 with TRBJ1-2; the match to TRBD1 covers 8 bases. There are 14 residues in the CDR3. Trimming took 6 bases from V and 5 from J; bases not matched to a gene: 8. Germline V CDR1 and CDR2: MDHEN, SYDVKM. The DNA of the CDR3 is TGTGCCAGCAGATCAACAGGGGGTGTATATGGCTACACCTTC. This sequence encodes CASRSTGGVYGYTF.

There are a few counts of this clonotype. The chain links TRBV7-2 to TRBJ1-1; 7 nucleotides align to TRBD1. Germline lookup yields CDR1 SGHTA and CDR2 FQGNSA. The J segment lost 3 bases and the V segment lost 6 bases, leaving 13 bases of the junction unmatched. The CDR3 totals 16 residues. CDR3 sequence: CASRKGAGGGHTEAFF. The CDR3, as DNA: TGTGCCAGCAGAAAAGGGGCAGGGGGAGGGCACACTGAAGCTTTCTTT. The full variable domain, completed using reference TRBV7-2 and TRBJ1-1, is GAGVSQSPSNKVTEKGKDVELRCDPISGHTALYWYRQSLGQGLEFLIYFQGNSAPDKSGLPSDRFSAERTGGSVSTLTIQRTQQEDSAVYLCASRKGAGGGHTEAFFGQGTRLTVV.

This clonotype appeared a few times. The gene calls are TRBV7-9 and TRBJ2-3; the D is unclear. The CDR3 extends over 12 amino acids. Per germline, CDR1 SEHNR and CDR2 FQNEAQ (reference sequence). Trimming pared 6 bases from V and 0 bases from J, leaving 4 bases between. CDR3 nucleotide sequence: TGTGCCAGCAGGCTTAGCACAGATACGCAGTATTTT. This gives the protein CASRLSTDTQYF.

The chain has TRBV2 and TRBJ2-1; 9 bases align to TRBD2. Trimming cost V 8 bases and J 15 bases; bases outside gene matches: 8. This CDR3 region has 11 residues. Germline values: CDR1 SNHLY, CDR2 FYNNEI. The DNA for the CDR3 is TGTGCCAGCCTTAAGCGGGGGGAGGTGTTCTTC. Protein sequence: CASLKRGEVFF.

This clonotype has a handful of counts. The chain couples TRBV5-1 to TRBJ2-4; no clear D. Germline CDR1 and CDR2: SGHRS and YFSETQ. The germline V and J ends were trimmed by 0 bases and 0 bases, with 10 bases remaining between them. CDR3 length equals 16 residues. The CDR3 DNA sequence: TGCGCCAGCAGCTTGGGAGTTTATTTAGCCAAAAACATTCAGTACTTC. Its translation: CASSLGVYLAKNIQYF.

The chain combines TRBV27 with TRBJ1-5; D is ambiguous. In germline, CDR1 is MNHEY, CDR2 SMNVEV (reference sequence). V lost 5 bases and J 0 bases, leaving 8 bases between the germline ends. The length of the CDR3 is 14 residues. CDR3 sequence reads: CASSVGYSNQPQHF. CDR3 bases: TGTGCCAGCAGTGTCGGGTATAGCAATCAGCCCCAGCATTTT.

This clonotype was observed a handful of times. This chain uses TRBV18 with TRBJ2-1; D remains unclear. This CDR3 is built from 12 residues. V lost 0 bases and J 10 bases, leaving 7 bases between the germline ends. Germline-derived CDR1 and CDR2 are KGHSH and LQKENI. The CDR3 DNA is TGTGCCAGCTCACCACCGAAAGGGGAGCAGTTCTTC. Translation: CASSPPKGEQFF. Combining the CDR3 with reference TRBV18 and TRBJ2-1 gives the whole variable domain NAGVMQNPRHLVRRRGQEARLRCSPMKGHSHVYWYRQLPEEGLKFMVYLQKENIIDESGMPKERFSAEFPKEGPSILRIQQVVRGDSAAYFCASSPPKGEQFFGPGTRLTVL.

This clonotype was seen more than once but under ten times. The chain has TRBV7-6 and TRBJ2-5; D is perhaps TRBD1 (5 bases). CDR1 is SGHVS, CDR2 FNYEAQ, per germline. The CDR3 length is 15 residues. The V end lost 5 bases, the J end lost 5 bases, and 18 bases lay between the germline ends. DNA of the CDR3: TGTGCCAGCAGCCCAGGGATCCAGGCCTGGGAGACCCAGTACTTC. Translated: CASSPGIQAWETQYF.

This clonotype was seen at least ten times. V gene TRBV30 combines with J gene TRBJ1-1; 7 bases fit TRBD1. CDR3 length: 13 residues. Germline values: CDR1 GTSNPN, CDR2 SVGIG (reference sequence). The J segment lost 1 base and the V segment lost 5 bases, leaving 4 bases of the junction unmatched. This chain's CDR3 is CAWAQGTNTEAFF. CDR3 bases: TGTGCCTGGGCACAGGGGACGAACACTGAAGCTTTCTTT.

This clonotype was seen a few times. The V and J genes are TRBV20-1 and TRBJ1-2, with D maybe TRBD1 (5 bases). Trimming cost V 3 bases and J 7 bases, with 9 bases left between them. The CDR3 length is 11 residues. The germline gives CDR1 DFQATT, CDR2 SNEGSKA (reference sequence). CDR3 sequence (DNA): TGCAGTGCTAGCTGGGGGGGTGGCTACACCTTC. Its protein is CSASWGGGYTF.

The table lists this clonotype with a few counts. CDR3 nucleotide sequence: TGTGCCAGCAGCTTTGTAGGCCAGGGTTTCATATTATCTGGCTACACCTTC. Its translation is CASSFVGQGFILSGYTF. The chain couples TRBV11-2 to TRBJ1-2, with a weak D call TRBD1 (5 bases). The V gene's germline CDR1 is SGHAT and CDR2 FQNNGV. Between the trimmed V and J ends, which lost 3 bases and 7 bases, there was a span of 24 bases. The CDR3 sequence is 17 residues long.

This clonotype was observed a handful of times. The chain has TRBV7-9 and TRBJ2-3; TRBD1 is a possible D gene (7 bases). Trimming took off 8 bases at V and 1 base at J, with 13 bases between the two ends. Germline-derived CDR1 and CDR2 are SEHNR and FQNEAQ (reference sequence). The CDR3 is 14 amino acids. This CDR3 reads CASARDRRTDTQYF. DNA of the CDR3: TGTGCCAGCGCGCGGGACAGACGCACAGATACGCAGTATTTT.

This clonotype occurred many times. The chain uses TRBV3-1 and TRBJ2-3; D might be TRBD2 (6 bases). CDR1 LGHDT and CDR2 YNNKEL come from the germline V gene (reference sequence). CDR3 length equals 14 residues. Trimming stripped 3 bases from V and 0 bases from J, with 7 bases between. The CDR3 spells CASSHGTSTDTQYF. Written as DNA, the CDR3 is TGTGCCAGCAGCCACGGGACTAGCACAGATACGCAGTATTTT.

This clonotype showed up just a few times. The rearrangement joins TRBV4-2 to TRBJ2-3, with 15 nucleotides matching TRBD2. CDR3 size: 20 residues. The germline gives CDR1 LGHNA, CDR2 YNFKEQ. The V segment lost 3 bases and the J segment 4 bases; nucleotides outside the gene matches: 14. As DNA, the CDR3 is TGTGCCAGCAGCCAGGGCTCTACCCCGGGACTAGCGGGAGGCGCAGATACGCAGTATTTT. Translating gives CASSQGSTPGLAGGADTQYF.